This TCR beta chain appears in the sequencing data of a study of cytomegalovirus exposure and HLA in healthy donors. About this clone itself: As yet, its antigen is unknown.

V was cut by 7 bases and J by 8 bases, with 14 bases left in between. This CDR3 has 11 residues. Germline V CDR1 and CDR2: DFQATT, SNEGSKA (reference sequence). Vbeta (60) and Jbeta (13) primers were used in the PCR. Profiled with immunoSEQ multiplex PCR; TCRdb holds only in-frame clones, not every one. The sample has 90,000 to 110,000 clones; just over 75% are singletons. Study-wide results and limits: As was reported, the HLA-A and HLA-B alleles of most subjects were accurately predicted from TCR beta sequences. Differences between HLA loci emerged in a later analysis of TCR association rates, with DRB1 most and HLA-C fewest.

The TCR was taken from a middle-aged man in good health and CMV-seropositive. Sample: PBMCs. The rearrangement links TRBV20-1 to TRBJ1-2, with D tentatively TRBD1 (5 bases). The CDR3 DNA follows: TGCAGTGTTCGGGACTTTGTGGGCTACACCTTC. Translation gives CSVRDFVGYTF.